This T cell receptor beta chain was profiled in a study of long-term antiretroviral therapy in people with HIV. Survey-level resolution applied to immunoSEQ assay v3.0. Measured with immunoSEQ multiplex PCR; TCRdb has only the in-frame clones, and not every one. Among under 45,000 clones listed, roughly 87% were seen once. CDR1 is LNHNV, CDR2 YYDKDF, per germline (reference sequence). The CDR3 spans 14 residues. The V end lost 6 bases, the J end lost 0 bases, and 9 bases lay between the germline ends. The chain joins TRBV15 to TRBJ2-1; D ambiguous. The sequences come from unsorted PBMCs, collected 1 year after starting antiretroviral therapy. This receptor was identified in a man aged 18 to 35 with HIV. CDR3 sequence: CATSVRSSYNEQFF. The CDR3 DNA sequence: TGTGCCACCAGTGTCCGGAGCTCCTACAATGAGCAGTTCTTC.